One T cell receptor beta chain is described in this entry. The CDR3 extends over 17 amino acids. J gave up 10 bases and V 5 bases, and 19 bases lay outside the gene matches. Germline loops: CDR1 SGHTA, CDR2 FQGNSA. The data belong to a study of blood T cell repertoires in COVID-19. Study overall: From T cells, B-cell-depleted T cells, or PBMCs came the material, which was cDNA or gDNA.

Only in-frame clones appear in the TCRdb table, and some are missing; sequencing was by immunoSEQ multiplex PCR. The sample consists of just over 300,000 clones, around 89% of them appearing once. The chain uses TRBV7-2 and TRBJ2-1; the match to TRBD1 covers 8 bases. The sequence came from a woman aged 40 to 55 who had recovered from COVID-19. Sequenced: PBMCs or T cells enriched from blood (not recorded which). The CDR3 nucleotides read TGTGCCAGCAGCATAAGCAGAGGACAGGGTAGTTCGAGGGAGCAGTTCTTC. Residues: CASSISRGQGSSREQFF.